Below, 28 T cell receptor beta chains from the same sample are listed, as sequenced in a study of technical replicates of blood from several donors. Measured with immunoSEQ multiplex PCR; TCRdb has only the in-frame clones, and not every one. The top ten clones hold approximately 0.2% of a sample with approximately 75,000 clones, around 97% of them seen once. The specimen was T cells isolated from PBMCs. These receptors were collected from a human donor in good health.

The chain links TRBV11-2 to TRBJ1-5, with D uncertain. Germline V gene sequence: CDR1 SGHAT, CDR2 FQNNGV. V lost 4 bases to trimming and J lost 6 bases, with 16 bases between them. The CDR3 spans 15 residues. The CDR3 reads CASSSREEEAQPQHF. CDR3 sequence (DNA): TGTGCCAGCAGCTCCCGGGAGGAGGAGGCTCAGCCCCAGCATTTT.

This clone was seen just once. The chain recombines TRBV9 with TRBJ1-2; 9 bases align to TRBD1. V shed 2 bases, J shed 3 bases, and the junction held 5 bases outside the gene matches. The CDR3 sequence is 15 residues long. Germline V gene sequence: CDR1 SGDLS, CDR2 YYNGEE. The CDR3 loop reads CASSVGQGSHYGYTF. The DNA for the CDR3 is TGTGCCAGCAGCGTGGGACAGGGAAGTCACTATGGCTACACCTTC.

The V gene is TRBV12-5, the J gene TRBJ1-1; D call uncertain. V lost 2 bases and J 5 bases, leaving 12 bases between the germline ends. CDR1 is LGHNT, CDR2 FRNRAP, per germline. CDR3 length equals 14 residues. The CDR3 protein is CASGLSAGLTEAFF. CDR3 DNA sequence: TGTGCTAGTGGTTTGTCGGCTGGGCTAACTGAAGCTTTCTTT.

CDR3 DNA sequence: TGTGCCAGCAGCACGAGCGGGGAGGGCATTCGGGAGCTGTTTTTT. It translates to CASSTSGEGIRELFF. The V and J genes are TRBV28 and TRBJ2-2; 7 bases agree with TRBD2. The trim removed 6 bases at V and 9 bases at J, leaving 13 bases unmatched. Germline CDR1 and CDR2: MDHEN and SYDVKM. This CDR3 has 15 residues.

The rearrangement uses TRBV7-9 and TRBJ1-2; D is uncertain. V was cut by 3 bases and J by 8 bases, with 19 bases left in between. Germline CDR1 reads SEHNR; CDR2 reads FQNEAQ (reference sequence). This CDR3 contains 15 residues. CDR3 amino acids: CASSFSGLSGNGYTF. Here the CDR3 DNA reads TGTGCCAGCAGCTTTTCCGGCCTCTCGGGGAACGGCTACACCTTC.

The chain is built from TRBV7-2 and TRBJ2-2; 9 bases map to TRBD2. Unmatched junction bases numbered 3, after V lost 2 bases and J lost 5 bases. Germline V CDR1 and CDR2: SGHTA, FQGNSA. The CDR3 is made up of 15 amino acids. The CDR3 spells CASSLLAGVTGELFF. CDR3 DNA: TGTGCCAGCAGCTTATTAGCGGGAGTTACCGGGGAGCTGTTTTTT.

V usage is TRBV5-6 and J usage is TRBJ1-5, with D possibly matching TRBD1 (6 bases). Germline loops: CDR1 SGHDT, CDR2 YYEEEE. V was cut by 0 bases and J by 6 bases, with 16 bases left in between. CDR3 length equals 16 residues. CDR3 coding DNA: TGTGCCAGCAGCTTGGTTGGGGACCGGGGGGCTCAGCCCCAGCATTTT. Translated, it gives CASSLVGDRGAQPQHF.

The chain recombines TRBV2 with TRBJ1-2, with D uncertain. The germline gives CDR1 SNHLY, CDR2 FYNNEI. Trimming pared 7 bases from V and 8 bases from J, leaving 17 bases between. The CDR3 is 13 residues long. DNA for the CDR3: TGTGCCAGCAATAACAGAGAAGATCTCGGCTACACCTTC. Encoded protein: CASNNREDLGYTF.

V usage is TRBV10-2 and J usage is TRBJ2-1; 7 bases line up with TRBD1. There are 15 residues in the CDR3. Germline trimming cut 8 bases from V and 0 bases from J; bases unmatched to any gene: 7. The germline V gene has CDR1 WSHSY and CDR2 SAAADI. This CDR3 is CASLGDRVSYNEQFF. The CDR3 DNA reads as TGCGCCAGCCTGGGCGACAGGGTCTCCTACAATGAGCAGTTCTTC.

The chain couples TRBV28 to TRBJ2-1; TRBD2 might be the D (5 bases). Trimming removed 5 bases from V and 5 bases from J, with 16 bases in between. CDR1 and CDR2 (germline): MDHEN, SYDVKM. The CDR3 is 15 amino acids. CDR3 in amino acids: CASSQASVGNNEQFF. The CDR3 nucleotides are TGTGCCAGCAGTCAGGCTAGTGTCGGGAACAATGAGCAGTTCTTC. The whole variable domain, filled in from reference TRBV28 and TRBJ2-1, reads DVKVTQSSRYLVKRTGEKVFLECVQDMDHENMFWYRQDPGLGLRLIYFSYDVKMKEKGDIPEGYSVSREKKERFSLILESASTNQTSMYLCASSQASVGNNEQFFGPGTRLTVL.

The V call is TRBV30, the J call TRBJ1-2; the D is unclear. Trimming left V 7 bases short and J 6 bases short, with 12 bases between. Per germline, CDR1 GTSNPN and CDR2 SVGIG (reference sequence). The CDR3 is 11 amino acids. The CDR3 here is CASHGGNGYTF. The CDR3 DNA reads TGTGCCTCCCACGGAGGGAATGGCTACACCTTC.

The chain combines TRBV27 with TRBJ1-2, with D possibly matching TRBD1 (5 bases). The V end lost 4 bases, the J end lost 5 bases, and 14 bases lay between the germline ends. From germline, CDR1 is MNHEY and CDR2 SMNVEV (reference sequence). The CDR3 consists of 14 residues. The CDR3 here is CASSSGGGVYGYTF. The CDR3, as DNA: TGTGCCAGCAGTTCTGGGGGAGGGGTATATGGCTACACCTTC.

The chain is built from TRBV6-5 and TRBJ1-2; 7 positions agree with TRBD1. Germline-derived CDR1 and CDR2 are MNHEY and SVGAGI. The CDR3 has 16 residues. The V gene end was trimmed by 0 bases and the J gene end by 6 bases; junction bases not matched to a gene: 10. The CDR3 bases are TGTGCCAGCAGTTACTCGGGTTACAGGGGTGCTGATGGCTACACCTTC. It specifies CASSYSGYRGADGYTF.

The CDR3 protein is CASSSDRGNEQFF. The DNA for the CDR3 is TGTGCCAGCAGCTCTGACAGGGGTAATGAGCAGTTCTTC. The chain employs TRBV7-8 and TRBJ2-1, with 8 bases that match TRBD1. The CDR3 extends over 13 amino acids. Per the germline V gene, CDR1 is SGHVS and CDR2 is FQNEAQ. J gave up 7 bases and V 4 bases, and 3 bases lay outside the gene matches.

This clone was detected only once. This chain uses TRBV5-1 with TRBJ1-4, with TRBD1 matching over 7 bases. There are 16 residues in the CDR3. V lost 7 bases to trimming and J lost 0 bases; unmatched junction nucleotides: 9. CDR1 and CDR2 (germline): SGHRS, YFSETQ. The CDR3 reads CASRTNRGATNEKLFF. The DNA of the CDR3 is TGCGCCAGCCGAACTAACAGGGGTGCAACTAATGAAAAACTGTTTTTT.

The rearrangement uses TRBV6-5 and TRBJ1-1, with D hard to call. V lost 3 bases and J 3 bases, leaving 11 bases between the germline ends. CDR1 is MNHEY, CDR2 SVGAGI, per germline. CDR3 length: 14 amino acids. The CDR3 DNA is TGTGCCAGCAGTTATTACGGGGATCACACTGAAGCTTTCTTT. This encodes CASSYYGDHTEAFF.

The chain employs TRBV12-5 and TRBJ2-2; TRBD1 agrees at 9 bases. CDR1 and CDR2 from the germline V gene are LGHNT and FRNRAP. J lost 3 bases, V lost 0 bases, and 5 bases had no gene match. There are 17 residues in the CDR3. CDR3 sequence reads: CASGLVGQGRDTGELFF. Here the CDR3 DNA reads TGTGCTAGTGGTTTGGTGGGACAGGGTCGTGACACCGGGGAGCTGTTTTTT.

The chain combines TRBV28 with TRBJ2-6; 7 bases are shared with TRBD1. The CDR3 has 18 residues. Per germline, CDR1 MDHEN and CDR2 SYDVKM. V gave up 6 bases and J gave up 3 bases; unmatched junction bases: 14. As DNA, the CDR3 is TGTGCCAGCAGCAATACCGGGACAGCCTTTTTTGGGGCCAACGTCCTGACTTTC. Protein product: CASSNTGTAFFGANVLTF. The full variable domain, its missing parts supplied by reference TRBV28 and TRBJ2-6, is DVKVTQSSRYLVKRTGEKVFLECVQDMDHENMFWYRQDPGLGLRLIYFSYDVKMKEKGDIPEGYSVSREKKERFSLILESASTNQTSMYLCASSNTGTAFFGANVLTFGAGSRLTVL.

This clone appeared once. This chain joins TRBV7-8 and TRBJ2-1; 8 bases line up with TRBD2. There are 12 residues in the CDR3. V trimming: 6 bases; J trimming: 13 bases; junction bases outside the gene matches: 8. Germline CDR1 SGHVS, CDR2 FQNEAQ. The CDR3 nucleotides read TGTGCCAGCAGTCGGGACCGGGAGGGCCAGTTCTTC. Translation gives CASSRDREGQFF. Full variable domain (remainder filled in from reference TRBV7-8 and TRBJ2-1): GAGVSQSPRYKVAKRGQDVALRCDPISGHVSLFWYQQALGQGPEFLTYFQNEAQLDKSGLPSDRFFAERPEGSVSTLKIQRTQQEDSAVYLCASSRDREGQFFGPGTRLTVL.

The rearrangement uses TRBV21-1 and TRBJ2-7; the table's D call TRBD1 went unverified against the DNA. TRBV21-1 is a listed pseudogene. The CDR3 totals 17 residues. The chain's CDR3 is CASSKDGPEDRTYEQYF. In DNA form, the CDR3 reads TGTGCCAGCAGCAAAGATGGTCCTGAGGACAGGACCTACGAGCAGTACTTC.

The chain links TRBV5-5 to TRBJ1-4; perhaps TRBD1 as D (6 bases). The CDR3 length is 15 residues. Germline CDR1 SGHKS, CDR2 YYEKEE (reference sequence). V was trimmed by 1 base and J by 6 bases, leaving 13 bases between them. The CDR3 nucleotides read TGTGCCAGCAGCTTGATCACGGACAGATATGAAAAACTGTTTTTT. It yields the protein CASSLITDRYEKLFF.

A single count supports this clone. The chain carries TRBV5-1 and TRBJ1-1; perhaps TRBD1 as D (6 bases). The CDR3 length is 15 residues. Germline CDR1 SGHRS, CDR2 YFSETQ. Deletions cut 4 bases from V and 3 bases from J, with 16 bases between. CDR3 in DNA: TGCGCCAGCAGCCCGCAGGGGATGACGGACACTGAAGCTTTCTTT. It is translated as CASSPQGMTDTEAFF.

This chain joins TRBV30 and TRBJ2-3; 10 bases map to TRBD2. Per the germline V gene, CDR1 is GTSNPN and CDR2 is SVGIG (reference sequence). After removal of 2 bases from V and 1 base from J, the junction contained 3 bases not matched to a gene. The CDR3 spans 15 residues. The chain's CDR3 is CAWSLAGARTDTQYF. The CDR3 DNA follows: TGTGCCTGGAGTCTAGCGGGGGCCCGCACAGATACGCAGTATTTT.

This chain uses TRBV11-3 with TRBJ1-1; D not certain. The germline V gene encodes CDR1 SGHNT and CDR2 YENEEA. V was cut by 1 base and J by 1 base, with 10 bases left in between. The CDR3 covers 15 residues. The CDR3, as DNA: TGTGCCAGCAGCTTAGGGATCGCGGCGAACACTGAAGCTTTCTTT. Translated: CASSLGIAANTEAFF.

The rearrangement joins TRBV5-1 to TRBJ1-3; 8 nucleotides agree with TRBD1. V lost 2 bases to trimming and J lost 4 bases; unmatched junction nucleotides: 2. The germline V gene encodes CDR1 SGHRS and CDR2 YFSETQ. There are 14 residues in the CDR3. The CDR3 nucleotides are TGCGCCAGCAGCTTTGACAGGGGAGGAAACACCATATATTTT. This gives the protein CASSFDRGGNTIYF. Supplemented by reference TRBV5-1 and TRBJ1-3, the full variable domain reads KAGVTQTPRYLIKTRGQQVTLSCSPISGHRSVSWYQQTPGQGLQFLFEYFSETQRNKGNFPGRFSGRQFSNSRSEMNVSTLELGDSALYLCASSFDRGGNTIYFGEGSWLTVV.

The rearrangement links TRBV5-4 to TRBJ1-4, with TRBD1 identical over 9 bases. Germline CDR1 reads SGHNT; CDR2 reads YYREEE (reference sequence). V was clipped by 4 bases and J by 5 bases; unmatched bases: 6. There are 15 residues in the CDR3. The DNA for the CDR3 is TGTGCCAGCAGCCCTGGAGGGACAGGGAATGAAAAACTGTTTTTT. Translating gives CASSPGGTGNEKLFF.

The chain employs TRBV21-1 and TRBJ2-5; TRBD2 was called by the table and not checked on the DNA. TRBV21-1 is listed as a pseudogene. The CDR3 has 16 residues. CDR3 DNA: TGTGCCAGCAGCAAACGGGGCCTAGCGGGTAAAGAGACCCAGTACTTC. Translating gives CASSKRGLAGKETQYF.

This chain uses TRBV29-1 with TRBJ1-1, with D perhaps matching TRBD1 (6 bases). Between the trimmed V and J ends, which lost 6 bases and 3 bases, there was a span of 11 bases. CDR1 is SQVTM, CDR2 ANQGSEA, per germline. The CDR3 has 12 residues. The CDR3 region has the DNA TGCAGCGTCGGGGGGCGCTACACTGAAGCTTTCTTT. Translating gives CSVGGRYTEAFF.